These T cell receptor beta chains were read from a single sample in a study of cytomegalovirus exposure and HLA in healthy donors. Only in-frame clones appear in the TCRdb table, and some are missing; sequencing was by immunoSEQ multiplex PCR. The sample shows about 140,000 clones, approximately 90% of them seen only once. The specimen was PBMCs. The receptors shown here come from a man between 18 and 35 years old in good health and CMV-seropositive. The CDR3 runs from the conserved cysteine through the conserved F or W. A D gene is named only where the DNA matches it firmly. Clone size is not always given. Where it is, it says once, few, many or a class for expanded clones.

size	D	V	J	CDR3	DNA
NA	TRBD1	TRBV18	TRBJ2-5	CASSPRTGAFQETQYF	TGTGCCAGCTCACCGAGGACAGGGGCCTTCCAAGAGACCCAGTACTTC
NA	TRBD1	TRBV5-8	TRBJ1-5	CASSLVGQTLQHF	TGTGCCAGCAGCTTGGTGGGACAGACCCTCCAGCATTTT
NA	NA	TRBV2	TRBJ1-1	CASSLAGRNTEAFF	TGTGCCAGCAGTCTCGCCGGTCGGAACACTGAAGCTTTCTTT
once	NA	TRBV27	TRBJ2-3	CASSLTVADTQYF	TGTGCCAGCAGTCTGACAGTTGCAGATACGCAGTATTTT
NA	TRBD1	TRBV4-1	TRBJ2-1	CASGRGTGAYNEQFF	TGCGCCAGCGGTCGCGGGACAGGGGCCTACAATGAGCAGTTCTTC
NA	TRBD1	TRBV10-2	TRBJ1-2	CATGQGINYGYTF	TGCGCCACCGGACAGGGGATCAACTATGGCTACACCTTC
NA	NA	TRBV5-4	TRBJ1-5	CASSLPQHF	TGTGCCAGCAGCCTCCCCCAGCATTTT
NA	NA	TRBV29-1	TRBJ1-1	CSVPLGGTEAFF	TGCAGCGTACCCCTGGGAGGCACTGAAGCTTTCTTT
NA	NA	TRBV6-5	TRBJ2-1	CASSYSQGYNEQFF	TGTGCCAGCAGTTACTCACAGGGTTACAATGAGCAGTTCTTC
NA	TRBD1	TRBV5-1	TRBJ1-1	CASSLEIGTGMNTEAFF	TGCGCCAGCAGCTTGGAGATTGGGACAGGAATGAACACTGAAGCTTTCTTT
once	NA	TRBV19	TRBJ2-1	CASSIAQSDNEQFF	TGTGCCAGTAGTATAGCTCAAAGCGACAATGAGCAGTTCTTC
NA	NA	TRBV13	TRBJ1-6	CASSLREESPLHF	TGTGCCAGCAGCCTAAGAGAAGAATCACCCCTCCACTTT
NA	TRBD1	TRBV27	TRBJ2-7	CASSFLTGSYEQYF	TGTGCCAGCAGTTTTCTGACAGGGTCCTACGAGCAGTACTTC
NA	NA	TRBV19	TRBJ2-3	CASSIWGEWTDTQYF	TGTGCCAGTAGTATCTGGGGGGAATGGACAGATACGCAGTATTTT
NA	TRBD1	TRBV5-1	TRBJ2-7	CASSSQGLRQYF	TGCGCCAGCAGCTCACAGGGGTTACGGCAGTACTTC
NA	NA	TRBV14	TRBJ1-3	CASRSSGNTIYF	TGTGCCAGCAGGAGCTCTGGAAACACCATATATTTT
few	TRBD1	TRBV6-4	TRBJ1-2	CASSPTGVGGYTF	TGTGCCAGCAGTCCTACAGGGGTCGGAGGCTACACCTTC
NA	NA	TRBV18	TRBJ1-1	CASSPTPNTEAFF	TGTGCCAGCTCACCGACACCGAACACTGAAGCTTTCTTT
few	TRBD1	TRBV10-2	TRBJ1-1	CASRTGWVDTEAFF	TGCGCCAGCAGGACAGGGTGGGTGGACACTGAAGCTTTCTTT
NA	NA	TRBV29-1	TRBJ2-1	CSVVLRVSYNEQFF	TGCAGCGTAGTATTACGGGTCTCCTACAATGAGCAGTTCTTC
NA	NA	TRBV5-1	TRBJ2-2	CASSLVGGPNTGELFF	TGCGCCAGCAGCTTGGTCGGAGGACCGAACACCGGGGAGCTGTTTTTT
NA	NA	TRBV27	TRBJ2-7	CASSQLVPYEQYF	TGTGCCAGCAGCCAACTAGTTCCCTACGAGCAGTACTTC
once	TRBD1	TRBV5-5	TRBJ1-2	CASRQPGQGRGYTF	TGTGCCAGCAGACAACCGGGACAGGGAAGAGGCTACACCTTC
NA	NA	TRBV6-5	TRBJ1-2	CASSYGGLSANGYTF	TGTGCCAGCAGTTACGGGGGGTTATCAGCTAATGGCTACACCTTC
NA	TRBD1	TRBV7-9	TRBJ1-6	CASRRDSDNSPLHF	TGTGCCAGCAGACGGGACAGTGATAATTCACCCCTCCACTTT
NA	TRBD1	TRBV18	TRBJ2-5	CASSQRDSQETQYF	TGTGCCAGCTCACAACGGGACAGTCAAGAGACCCAGTACTTC
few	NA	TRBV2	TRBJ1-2	CASSYAGTSSGYTF	TGTGCCAGCAGCTATGCCGGGACATCTTCTGGCTACACCTTC
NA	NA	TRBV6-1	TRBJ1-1	CASSPWTPSVTEAFF	TGTGCCAGCAGTCCGTGGACACCAAGTGTCACTGAAGCTTTCTTT
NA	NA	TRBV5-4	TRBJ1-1	CASSLQSGRGTEAFF	TGTGCCAGCAGCTTGCAATCAGGTCGGGGGACTGAAGCTTTCTTT
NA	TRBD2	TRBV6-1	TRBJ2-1	CASMGGGNEQFF	TGTGCCAGCATGGGCGGGGGCAATGAGCAGTTCTTC
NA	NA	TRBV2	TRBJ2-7	CASGSTSHTYEQYF	TGTGCCAGCGGATCTACTAGCCATACCTACGAGCAGTACTTC
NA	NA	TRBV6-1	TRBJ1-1	CASSRGDEAFF	TGTGCCAGCAGCAGGGGTGATGAAGCTTTCTTT
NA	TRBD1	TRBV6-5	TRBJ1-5	CASSPQGANQPQHF	TGTGCCAGCAGTCCTCAGGGGGCAAACCAGCCCCAGCATTTT
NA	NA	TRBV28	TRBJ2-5	CASSPSLGGETQYF	TGTGCCAGCAGCCCCTCTCTAGGGGGAGAGACCCAGTACTTC
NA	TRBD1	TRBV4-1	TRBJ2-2	CASSQEGTVNTGELFF	TGCGCCAGCAGCCAAGAAGGGACAGTGAACACCGGGGAGCTGTTTTTT
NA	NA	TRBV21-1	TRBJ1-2	CASSNRGKRNGYTF	TGTGCCAGCAGCAATCGGGGAAAGCGAAATGGCTACACCTTC
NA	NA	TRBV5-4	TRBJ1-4	CASSLYGGDEKLFF	TGTGCCAGCAGCTTGTACGGAGGGGATGAAAAACTGTTTTTT
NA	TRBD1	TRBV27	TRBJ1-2	CASSFADRGPGYTF	TGTGCCAGCAGTTTTGCCGACAGGGGGCCTGGCTACACCTTC
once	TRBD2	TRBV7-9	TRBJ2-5	CASSSGTIATETQYF	TGTGCCAGCAGCTCCGGGACTATAGCTACAGAGACCCAGTACTTC
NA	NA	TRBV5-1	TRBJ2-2	CASSLGDTATGELFF	TGCGCCAGCAGCTTGGGGGACACTGCCACCGGGGAGCTGTTTTTT